The 24 T cell receptor beta chains reported below all come from one sample, sequenced in a study of T cell responses to AZD1222 COVID-19 vaccine. The table came from immunoSEQ multiplex PCR; TCRdb's copy has only in-frame clones and leaves some out. The data contain some 120,000 clones, roughly 87% of them singletons. The source was peripheral blood, collected on day 0 of AZD1222 vaccination. The origin of the receptors is an adult in good health.

The chain recombines TRBV3-1 (or the pseudogene TRBV3-2) with TRBJ2-3, with 9 bases matching TRBD2. The V segment lost 1 base and the J segment 5 bases; nucleotides outside the gene matches: 7. The CDR3 spans 16 residues. The germline CDR1 and CDR2 sequences are LGHDT and YNNKEL (reference sequence). CDR3 residues: CASSQGSGSTVDTQYF. The CDR3 DNA sequence: TGTGCCAGCAGCCAAGGTAGCGGGAGTACCGTAGATACGCAGTATTTT.

This clone was observed a handful of times. This chain uses TRBV10-3 with TRBJ2-3; a possible D gene is TRBD2 (5 bases). The CDR3 spans 14 residues. V was shortened by 5 bases and J by 1 base, with 10 bases between the two germline ends. Per germline, CDR1 ENHRY and CDR2 SYGVKD. CDR3 region: CAISPSGGTDTQYF. CDR3 nucleotide sequence: TGTGCCATCAGTCCCTCCGGGGGCACAGATACGCAGTATTTT.

V and J are TRBV30 and TRBJ1-6; a possible D gene is TRBD1 (5 bases). Germline V CDR1 and CDR2: GTSNPN, SVGIG (reference sequence). Trimming took off 7 bases at V and 10 bases at J, with 20 bases between the two ends. CDR3 size: 14 residues. The CDR3 here is CASSVGTWLSPLHF. Here the CDR3 DNA reads TGTGCCTCTAGTGTGGGGACCTGGCTGTCACCCCTCCACTTT.

The chain uses TRBV2 and TRBJ2-7; 12 bases are shared with TRBD2. This CDR3 has 14 residues. Trimming at V came to 7 bases and at J to 6 bases, leaving 7 bases not matched to a gene. The V gene's germline CDR1 is SNHLY and CDR2 FYNNEI. CDR3 loop: CASTVTSGSSEQYF. CDR3 coding DNA: TGTGCCAGCACCGTGACTAGCGGGAGCAGCGAGCAGTACTTC. The variable domain in full, completed from reference TRBV2 and TRBJ2-7, reads EPEVTQTPSHQVTQMGQEVILRCVPISNHLYFYWYRQILGQKVEFLVSFYNNEISEKSEIFDDQFSVERPDGSNFTLKIRSTKLEDSAMYFCASTVTSGSSEQYFGPGTRLTVT.

This chain connects TRBV18 to TRBJ2-7, with D tentatively TRBD2 (5 bases). Germline CDR1 reads KGHSH; CDR2 reads LQKENI. The CDR3 totals 14 residues. V was shortened by 0 bases and J by 2 bases, with 8 bases between the two germline ends. CDR3 residues: CASSPPAGTYEQYF. In DNA form, the CDR3 reads TGTGCCAGCTCACCACCGGCGGGTACCTACGAGCAGTACTTC. The complete variable domain, with remaining parts taken from reference TRBV18 and TRBJ2-7, reads NAGVMQNPRHLVRRRGQEARLRCSPMKGHSHVYWYRQLPEEGLKFMVYLQKENIIDESGMPKERFSAEFPKEGPSILRIQQVVRGDSAAYFCASSPPAGTYEQYFGPGTRLTVT.

Comment on this clone: Other DNA sequences in the sample encode the same CDR3. The genes are TRBV19 and TRBJ1-5, with D unresolved. The CDR3 covers 12 residues. The V and J ends lost 5 bases and 0 bases respectively, with 2 bases between them. Germline CDR1 LNHDA, CDR2 SQIVND (reference sequence). As DNA, the CDR3 is TGTGCCAGTAGTTTTAGCAATCAGCCCCAGCATTTT. This codes for CASSFSNQPQHF.

The V gene is TRBV12-3 or TRBV12-4, the J gene TRBJ2-7; D possibly uses TRBD1 or TRBD2 (5 bases each). Trimming stripped 8 bases from V and 5 bases from J, with 10 bases between. The CDR3 sequence is 11 residues long. Here the CDR3 reads CASQGRDEQYF. The CDR3 DNA reads as TGTGCCAGCCAGGGACGGGACGAGCAGTACTTC.

The genes are TRBV24-1 and TRBJ1-2; possible D gene TRBD1, 5 bases. Trimming removed 1 base at V and 4 bases at J, with 6 bases between. The germline CDR1 and CDR2 sequences are KGHDR and SFDVKD. The CDR3 length is 13 residues. This CDR3 is CATSDFGGYGYTF. The CDR3 bases are TGTGCCACCAGTGATTTTGGGGGCTATGGCTACACCTTC.

This clone was counted once. The chain joins TRBV2 to TRBJ2-7, with a weak D call TRBD2 (5 bases). V gave up 6 bases and J gave up 3 bases, with 12 bases separating them. CDR1 is SNHLY and CDR2 is FYNNEI in the germline V gene. The CDR3 sequence is 13 residues long. CDR3 coding DNA: TGTGCCAGCAGGGAACACGGGAACTACGAGCAGTACTTC. This translates into CASREHGNYEQYF.

This clone was seen a few times. The V gene is TRBV2, the J gene TRBJ2-3; D gene ambiguous. Trimming shortened V by 7 bases and J by 2 bases, and 16 bases separated the two germline ends. Per the germline V gene, CDR1 is SNHLY and CDR2 is FYNNEI. The CDR3 contains 15 residues. The DNA for the CDR3 is TGTGCCAGCACTCTCGTCGGCGAATTCACAGATACGCAGTATTTT. Protein sequence: CASTLVGEFTDTQYF.

This chain uses TRBV9 with TRBJ1-2; D gene uncertain. Deletions cut 0 bases from V and 2 bases from J, with 11 bases between. Looked up from germline, CDR1 is SGDLS and CDR2 is YYNGEE. This CDR3 has 15 amino acids. The CDR3 DNA sequence: TGTGCCAGCAGCGTAGCCCTTAGTAGGAACTATGGCTACACCTTC. Its protein product is CASSVALSRNYGYTF.

The count of this clone is one. This chain links TRBV7-8 with TRBJ2-7; 9 bases map to TRBD1. Germline V gene data show CDR1 as SGHVS and CDR2 as FQNEAQ. The V segment lost 5 bases and the J segment 4 bases; nucleotides outside the gene matches: 3. The CDR3 contains 13 residues. The CDR3, as DNA: TGTGCCAGCAGCCACAGGGGGCAGTACGAGCAGTACTTC. It codes for CASSHRGQYEQYF. Together with reference TRBV7-8 and TRBJ2-7, the CDR3 gives the full variable domain: GAGVSQSPRYKVAKRGQDVALRCDPISGHVSLFWYQQALGQGPEFLTYFQNEAQLDKSGLPSDRFFAERPEGSVSTLKIQRTQQEDSAVYLCASSHRGQYEQYFGPGTRLTVT.

This clone was counted only a few times. The V call is TRBV7-9, the J call TRBJ1-4; the D gene is possibly TRBD1 (6 bases). The CDR3 covers 14 residues. The V gene's germline CDR1 is SEHNR and CDR2 FQNEAQ (reference sequence). V was clipped by 5 bases and J by 8 bases, with 15 bases between them. The DNA of the CDR3 is TGTGCCAGCAGCCAGTTGACAGGCGGCGAAAAACTGTTTTTT. Its translation is CASSQLTGGEKLFF.

V gene TRBV7-8 combines with J gene TRBJ2-6; D remains unclear. The CDR3 is 14 residues long. With 8 bases removed from V and 4 bases from J, the gap between germline ends came to 12 bases. Germline CDR1 and CDR2: SGHVS and FQNEAQ. In DNA form, the CDR3 reads TGTGCCAGCGATCCGATGAGGGGGGCCAACGTCCTGACTTTC. It translates to CASDPMRGANVLTF.

This chain links TRBV28 with TRBJ2-7, with 7 bases identical to TRBD1. With V trimmed by 5 bases and J by 3 bases, 4 bases remained unmatched. CDR1 MDHEN and CDR2 SYDVKM come from the germline V gene. CDR3 length: 13 amino acids. CDR3 in amino acids: CASSGTASYEQYF. The CDR3 bases are TGTGCCAGCAGTGGGACAGCAAGCTACGAGCAGTACTTC.

Only a few counts were recorded for this clone. The chain couples TRBV7-2 to TRBJ2-1; 11 bases are a match to TRBD2. This CDR3 is built from 16 residues. Looked up from germline, CDR1 is SGHTA and CDR2 is FQGNSA. J gave up 4 bases and V 1 base, and 3 bases lay outside the gene matches. CDR3 sequence: CASSLEGTSGYNEQFF. The CDR3 bases are TGTGCCAGCAGCTTAGAGGGGACTAGCGGATACAATGAGCAGTTCTTC.

J is TRBJ2-7 and V is TRBV9; weak D call: TRBD1 (6 bases). Germline V CDR1 and CDR2: SGDLS, YYNGEE. V was trimmed by 0 bases and J by 5 bases, leaving 12 bases between them. This CDR3 region has 14 residues. The CDR3 coding sequence is TGTGCCAGCAGCGTAGCCGCCAGGGGTAACGAGCAGTACTTC. It codes for CASSVAARGNEQYF.

This clone was detected once. An end of the junction does not agree with germline; a read error may underlie this. V and J are TRBV10-3 and TRBJ1-4; tentatively, D is TRBD1 (6 bases). Per germline, CDR1 ENHRY and CDR2 SYGVKD. This CDR3 has 18 residues. The CDR3 coding sequence is TGTGCCATCAGTGAGTCGAAGGGGGAGTTCCCCTCTAACGAAAAACTGTTTTTT. Encoded protein: CAISESKGEFPSNEKLFF.

The chain combines TRBV23-1 with TRBJ2-2; D is unresolved. TRBV23-1 is treated as an ORF (open reading frame) with a function not yet certain. The CDR3 totals 12 residues. Trimming pared 3 bases from V and 8 bases from J, leaving 7 bases between. CDR3 DNA: TGCGCCAGCAGTCACCCATCGGGGGAGCTGTTTTTT. It translates to CASSHPSGELFF.

The chain recombines TRBV30 with TRBJ1-4; TRBD1 is a possible D gene (6 bases). Germline values: CDR1 GTSNPN, CDR2 SVGIG (reference sequence). Trimming pared 5 bases from V and 6 bases from J, leaving 10 bases between. CDR3 size: 12 residues. CDR3 DNA: TGTGCCTGGGGGCGACAGGATGAAAAACTGTTTTTT. Translated, it gives CAWGRQDEKLFF. Full variable domain (remainder filled in from reference TRBV30 and TRBJ1-4): SQTIHQWPATLVQPVGSPLSLECTVEGTSNPNLYWYRQAAGRGLQLLFYSVGIGQISSEVPQNLSASRPQDRQFILSSKKLLLSDSGFYLCAWGRQDEKLFFGSGTQLSVL.

The chain has TRBV6-5 and TRBJ1-2, with 9 bases matching TRBD1. The CDR3 has 16 amino acids. The V and J ends lost 0 bases and 2 bases, in that order; junction bases with no gene match: 4. The germline V gene has CDR1 MNHEY and CDR2 SVGAGI. The CDR3: CASSYSIGQGNYGYTF. CDR3 coding DNA: TGTGCCAGCAGTTACTCGATTGGACAGGGGAACTATGGCTACACCTTC.

The chain uses TRBV15 and TRBJ2-3; D is unresolved. The CDR3 contains 13 residues. The germline V gene has CDR1 LNHNV and CDR2 YYDKDF (reference sequence). The V end lost 0 bases, the J end lost 6 bases, and 7 bases lay between the germline ends. CDR3 DNA: TGTGCCACCAGCAGAGATCTCGCCGATACGCAGTATTTT. Protein: CATSRDLADTQYF. The variable domain in full, with the rest retrieved from reference TRBV15 and TRBJ2-3, is DAMVIQNPRYQVTQFGKPVTLSCSQTLNHNVMYWYQQKSSQAPKLLFHYYDKDFNNEADTPDNFQSRRPNTSFCFLDIRSPGLGDTAMYLCATSRDLADTQYFGPGTRLTVL.

This chain connects TRBV18 to TRBJ2-2; tentative D call: TRBD1 (6 bases). Per germline, CDR1 KGHSH and CDR2 LQKENI. The CDR3 loop spans 15 amino acids. With 6 bases removed from V and 1 base from J, the gap between germline ends came to 12 bases. The chain's CDR3 is CASSRTVRNTGELFF. Written as DNA, the CDR3 is TGTGCCAGCTCCCGGACAGTAAGGAACACCGGGGAGCTGTTTTTT.

The chain has TRBV14 and TRBJ1-2; 9 bases are shared with TRBD1. The V segment lost 4 bases and the J segment 7 bases; nucleotides outside the gene matches: 4. Germline lookup yields CDR1 SGHDN and CDR2 FVKESK. The CDR3 totals 13 residues. As DNA, the CDR3 is TGTGCCAGCAGCCGGGACAGGGAGCCTGGCTACACCTTC. Protein: CASSRDREPGYTF. The entire variable domain, with the rest obtained from reference TRBV14 and TRBJ1-2, is as follows: EAGVTQFPSHSVIEKGQTVTLRCDPISGHDNLYWYRRVMGKEIKFLLHFVKESKQDESGMPNNRFLAERTGGTYSTLKVQPAELEDSGVYFCASSRDREPGYTFGSGTRLTVV.